The T cell receptor beta chain under discussion was sequenced for a study of Graves' ophthalmopathy and Graves' hyperthyroidism (dated 2018 in TCRdb). With respect to the entire study: Hyperthyroidism was defined as stable when no progression to ophthalmopathy occurred within 18 months of follow-up. The study used TCR beta repertoire signatures to distinguish Graves' ophthalmopathy from Graves' hyperthyroidism and to predict progression to ophthalmopathy. In total, around 140 blood samples were TCR-sequenced: 40 to 45 ophthalmopathy, approximately 80 hyperthyroidism and about 17 hyperthyroidism-to-ophthalmopathy patients. To explore V-J signatures that separate ophthalmopathy from hyperthyroidism, a discovery set of about a hundred patients was enrolled, consisting of roughly 45 with ophthalmopathy and around 57 with stable hyperthyroidism. The independent validation cohort included approximately 19 hyperthyroidism patients plus 17 patients who later progressed from hyperthyroidism to ophthalmopathy. In about six hyperthyroidism patients, T-cell repertoires of thyroid tissue and blood were compared. After sampling, hyperthyroidism patients received methimazole starting at 30 mg daily, and ophthalmopathy patients received high-dose intravenous methylprednisolone. Beyond this particular receptor, the publication reports: No statistical method was used to predetermine the sample size, and group allocation was not hidden from the investigators. In validation, the model predicted ophthalmopathy progression with about 71% sensitivity and roughly 72% specificity; some twelve predicted patients were CT-confirmed with GO in a median of roughly 6.8 months. Most of the expanded thyroid clonotypes with a frequency above 0.001 were also detected in blood, and it was suggested that the thyroid immune response may be reflected by blood repertoires. In cross-validation, the 13-signature model distinguished ophthalmopathy from stable hyperthyroidism with approximately 90% sensitivity and approximately 81% specificity, while in the test set the corresponding values were around 79% and 71%.

Patients with hyperthyroidism were aged 18 to 65 years, had been newly diagnosed, and had a disease duration of less than 2 months. Anyone with other autoimmune diseases, uncontrolled infections, pregnancy or lactation was excluded from the study. Diagnosis was based on clinical symptoms, serum thyroxine, TRAb, thyroid ultrasound and orbital computed tomography. Total RNA was extracted with Trizol reagent and quality-checked on an Agilent 2100 Bioanalyzer. The sample holds a few counts of this clonotype. Its antigen is unknown. It has no much larger one-base neighbor in the sample; base qualities were not kept. For repertoire sequencing, the TCR beta CDR3 regions were amplified from RNA transcripts. The first round was an RT-PCR using HTBI primers with the Qiagen OneStep RT-PCR kit, and this first round was followed by a second-round multiplex PCR, then size selection and purification. Libraries were sequenced on an Illumina HiSeq2000 using paired-end 100 bp reads. As for the authors' bioinformatics: SOAPnuke was used for read processing, and reads with adapters, uncalled bases, a mean Phred below 15, or no exact constant-primer or identifier match were discarded. COPE v1.2.5 was used to merge high-quality paired reads. Unique nucleotide sequences were defined as clonotypes and aligned to IMGT TRB V, D and J references using MiTCR v1.1. The analysis was limited to V-J combinations with a frequency above 0.0001, which together covered 99% to 99.2% of the repertoires. For each V-J combination, a TCR clonal expansion and chaos score was defined as the ratio of F50 clonal expansion to chaos observed in the TCRdist matrix. Features were reduced by Welch's t-statistics and random forest to around 13 V-J combinations, which fed a naive Bayes classifier. Thyroid-blood repertoire similarity was quantified with the Morisita-Horn index. TCRdb cleaned the public reads at Q25 with fastp, built clones with MiXCR and kept in-frame beta chains. Merged by CDR3 protein, the rows form single entries marked with the most common genes and DNA. The V and J calls shown here were made by TCRdb, not taken from the authors' results. The sample includes about 500,000 distinct CDR3 sequences, with about 35% observed a single time. Clones ranked in the top ten supply about 4.2% of the sample.

Trimming accounts for 4 bases at V and 2 bases at J, while the number of junction bases matched to no gene is 7. The CDR3 has 15 amino acids, counting the end cysteine and phenylalanine. The entry retains the CDR3 DNA only, 45 bases that are in frame from base 1. CDR1 and CDR2 are drawn from the germline V gene: KGHDR, SFDVKD. The V and J genes are TRBV24-1 and TRBJ2-7; TRBD1 agrees with 7 junctional bases. The sequenced sample consisted of peripheral blood or thyroid tissue (not recorded which). This receptor was obtained from an adult man with Graves' hyperthyroidism. The DNA sequence reads TGTGCCACCAGTGACCGGGACAGTGCAACCTACGAGCAGTACTTC. Its protein is CATSDRDSATYEQYF.